These 20 T cell receptor beta chains were sequenced from one sample in a study of blood T cell repertoires in COVID-19. Libraries were prepared by immunoSEQ multiplex PCR; TCRdb keeps only in-frame clonotypes and omits some of them. The data hold tens of thousands of clones, with approximately 89% observed a single time. The sample taken for sequencing was peripheral blood. Source of these receptors: a human donor with active COVID-19. The donor label of this sample is uncertain.

The chain recombines TRBV2 with TRBJ1-1, with TRBD1 matching over 7 bases. CDR3 size: 15 residues. J was trimmed by 3 bases and V by 9 bases; bases with no gene match: 13. Per the germline V gene, CDR1 is SNHLY and CDR2 is FYNNEI. CDR3 DNA sequence: TGTGCCAGTGCCTTGGAGAGGGGGCTGGACACTGAAGCTTTCTTT. Protein sequence: CASALERGLDTEAFF.

The V and J genes are TRBV4-3 and TRBJ2-6; TRBD1 matches 7 bases. This CDR3 has 18 residues. Germline values: CDR1 LGHNA, CDR2 YSLEER. V lost 1 base, J lost 2 bases, and 8 bases stayed unmatched. The CDR3 DNA reads TGCGCCAGCAGCCAAGTTCAGGGGGTGAGTGCTGGGGCCAACGTCCTGACTTTC. Translation: CASSQVQGVSAGANVLTF.

The V and J genes are TRBV19 and TRBJ2-7; weak D call: TRBD2 (6 bases). This CDR3 region has 14 residues. V was cut by 6 bases and J by 1 base, with 13 bases left in between. CDR1 and CDR2 from the germline V gene are LNHDA and SQIVND (reference sequence). The CDR3 DNA is TGTGCCAGTAGGAGTGGGAGCGGGTCCTACGAGCAGTACTTC. This gives the protein CASRSGSGSYEQYF.

The chain uses TRBV20-1 and TRBJ2-5; perhaps TRBD2 as D (5 bases). V was pared by 4 bases and J by 3 bases, with 6 bases between. CDR3 length equals 11 residues. CDR1 and CDR2 from the germline V gene are DFQATT and SNEGSKA (reference sequence). As DNA, the CDR3 is TGCAGTGCTACGGGGAAAGAGACCCAGTACTTC. Protein product: CSATGKETQYF.

This clone has only one observation. The CDR3 loop reads CASKGQGGYTEAFF. The CDR3 coding sequence is TGTGCCAGCAAGGGACAGGGGGGATATACTGAAGCTTTCTTT. This sequence joins TRBV27 and TRBJ1-1; 11 bases map to TRBD1. V dropped 7 bases and J dropped 5; count of bases not matched to a gene: 6. From germline, CDR1 is MNHEY and CDR2 SMNVEV (reference sequence). The CDR3 has 14 residues.

The chain combines TRBV7-8 with TRBJ1-5; D perhaps matches TRBD1 (5 bases). The ends were cut back, 4 bases at V and 0 bases at J, with 13 bases in the middle. The CDR3 is made up of 16 amino acids. Germline CDR1 SGHVS, CDR2 FQNEAQ. The CDR3 bases are TGTGCCAGCAGCTCCCGCCCGGGGGATAGCAATCAGCCCCAGCATTTT. Translation gives CASSSRPGDSNQPQHF.

Concerning this clone: In the same sample, other DNA sequences code for this CDR3. The chain carries TRBV3-1 (or the pseudogene TRBV3-2) and TRBJ1-5; D gene uncertain. V lost 4 bases and J 1 base, leaving 5 bases between the germline ends. This CDR3 region has 13 residues. Germline assignment: CDR1 LGHDT and CDR2 YNNKEL (reference sequence). CDR3 sequence reads: CASSPGSNQPQHF. The DNA of the CDR3 is TGTGCCAGCAGCCCAGGAAGCAATCAGCCCCAGCATTTT.

The chain joins TRBV18 to TRBJ2-1; 7 nucleotides agree with TRBD2. J gave up 8 bases and V 2 bases, and 9 bases lay outside the gene matches. From germline, CDR1 is KGHSH and CDR2 LQKENI. The CDR3 spans 15 residues. The CDR3 region is CASSPSFAGRDEQFF. The CDR3 nucleotides are TGTGCCAGCTCACCATCGTTTGCAGGGAGGGATGAGCAGTTCTTC. Complete variable domain (other parts from reference TRBV18 and TRBJ2-1): NAGVMQNPRHLVRRRGQEARLRCSPMKGHSHVYWYRQLPEEGLKFMVYLQKENIIDESGMPKERFSAEFPKEGPSILRIQQVVRGDSAAYFCASSPSFAGRDEQFFGPGTRLTVL.

V and J are TRBV3-1 (or the pseudogene TRBV3-2) and TRBJ1-1; D may be TRBD1 (5 bases). The germline V gene has CDR1 LGHDT and CDR2 YNNKEL (reference sequence). V lost 4 bases to trimming and J lost 3 bases, with 12 bases between them. The CDR3 has 14 amino acids. The CDR3 spells CASSPGGGDTEAFF. CDR3 sequence (DNA): TGTGCCAGCAGCCCCGGTGGAGGGGACACTGAAGCTTTCTTT.

This chain connects TRBV7-2 to TRBJ2-5, with D possibly TRBD2 on 7 matching bases. V shed 1 base and J shed 5 bases, with 11 bases lying between them. The germline V gene encodes CDR1 SGHTA and CDR2 FQGNSA. The CDR3 covers 14 residues. CDR3 in DNA: TGTGCCAGCAGCTTAGGGGGGGGGCCCGAGACCCAGTACTTC. Its protein is CASSLGGGPETQYF.

This clone was recorded a few times. This rearrangement joins TRBV27 to TRBJ2-7; TRBD2 matches at 13 bases. V was clipped by 5 bases and J by 3 bases; unmatched bases: 10. The CDR3 loop spans 17 amino acids. Germline V CDR1 and CDR2: MNHEY, SMNVEV (reference sequence). The CDR3 sequence: CASSHTSGGVKVYEQYF. DNA of the CDR3: TGTGCCAGCAGTCACACTAGCGGGGGGGTTAAAGTCTACGAGCAGTACTTC.

The chain uses TRBV6-5 and TRBJ1-6; no clear D gene. V was pared by 6 bases and J by 8 bases, with 11 bases between. Germline CDR1 MNHEY, CDR2 SVGAGI. This CDR3 region has 13 residues. The CDR3 sequence is CASSSGEHSPLHF. Written as DNA, the CDR3 is TGTGCCAGCAGCTCCGGAGAGCATTCACCCCTCCACTTT.

The count of this clone is one. This chain connects TRBV5-1 to TRBJ1-1, with TRBD1 matching 9 bases. CDR3 size: 14 residues. Germline trimming cut 1 base from V and 2 bases from J; bases unmatched to any gene: 0. Looked up from germline, CDR1 is SGHRS and CDR2 is YFSETQ. The CDR3 DNA sequence: TGCGCCAGCAGCTTGACAGGGGGCAACACTGAAGCTTTCTTT. This encodes CASSLTGGNTEAFF. Filled out from reference TRBV5-1 and TRBJ1-1, the complete variable domain reads KAGVTQTPRYLIKTRGQQVTLSCSPISGHRSVSWYQQTPGQGLQFLFEYFSETQRNKGNFPGRFSGRQFSNSRSEMNVSTLELGDSALYLCASSLTGGNTEAFFGQGTRLTVV.

The V gene is TRBV6-6, the J gene TRBJ2-7, with a possible D match to TRBD1 (6 bases). Trimming took 6 bases from V and 1 from J, leaving 13 bases between them. The CDR3 is 14 residues long. Germline lookup yields CDR1 MNHNY and CDR2 SVGAGI (reference sequence). The CDR3 DNA reads as TGTGCCAGCAGCTCTACCGGGACATCCTACGAGCAGTACTTC. It is translated as CASSSTGTSYEQYF.

The CDR3 nucleotides read TGCGCCAGCAGCTTGGAAGGGCAGGGGCGGGACACTGAAGCTTTCTTT. It translates to CASSLEGQGRDTEAFF. The chain uses TRBV5-1 and TRBJ1-1, with D tentatively TRBD1 (6 bases). CDR3 length: 16 amino acids. CDR1 SGHRS and CDR2 YFSETQ come from the germline V gene. Trimming cost V 0 bases and J 3 bases, with 15 bases left between them.

The chain has TRBV11-2 and TRBJ2-3; D may be TRBD2 (5 bases). Deletions cut 1 base from V and 4 bases from J, with 6 bases between. CDR3 size: 13 residues. Germline CDR1 reads SGHAT; CDR2 reads FQNNGV. Here the CDR3 DNA reads TGTGCCAGCAGCTTAGGGGGAGCAGATACGCAGTATTTT. Its translation: CASSLGGADTQYF. Complete variable domain (other parts from reference TRBV11-2 and TRBJ2-3): EAGVAQSPRYKIIEKRQSVAFWCNPISGHATLYWYQQILGQGPKLLIQFQNNGVVDDSQLPKDRFSAERLKGVDSTLKIQPAKLEDSAVYLCASSLGGADTQYFGPGTRLTVL.

V and J are TRBV6-5 and TRBJ1-2, with D possibly TRBD1 on 5 matching bases. V shed 6 bases and J shed 6 bases, with 17 bases lying between them. CDR3 size: 14 residues. CDR1 and CDR2 from the germline V gene are MNHEY and SVGAGI. CDR3 amino acids: CASSQNMGRDGYTF. In DNA, the CDR3 is TGTGCCAGCAGCCAGAACATGGGGCGAGATGGCTACACCTTC.

The CDR3 reads CASSEDRGNEKLFF. CDR3 nucleotide sequence: TGTGCCAGCAGCGAGGACAGGGGGAATGAAAAACTGTTTTTT. V and J are TRBV7-2 and TRBJ1-4, with TRBD1 identical over 10 bases. V shed 5 bases and J 5 bases; nucleotides not matched to a gene: 2. Germline loops: CDR1 SGHTA, CDR2 FQGNSA. The CDR3 is made up of 14 amino acids.

This clone was counted only a few times. The rearrangement joins TRBV3-1 (or the pseudogene TRBV3-2) to TRBJ2-7, with D possibly TRBD1 on 6 matching bases. Between the trimmed V and J ends, which lost 1 base and 5 bases, there was a span of 21 bases. Germline V gives CDR1 LGHDT, CDR2 YNNKEL (reference sequence). The CDR3 length is 17 residues. The CDR3 nucleotides are TGTGCCAGCAGCCAAGTCCCAGGGGCAAGAAAAAAGGACGAGCAGTACTTC. It yields the protein CASSQVPGARKKDEQYF.

The chain recombines TRBV23-1 with TRBJ2-5, with a tentative D call TRBD1 (5 bases). TRBV23-1 is placed among ORFs of uncertain function. The CDR3 is made up of 14 amino acids. The ends were cut back, 2 bases at V and 2 bases at J, with 9 bases in the middle. CDR3 loop: CASSQMTAQETQYF. As DNA, the CDR3 is TGCGCCAGCAGTCAAATGACAGCGCAAGAGACCCAGTACTTC.